These T cell receptor beta chains were read from a single sample in a study of identical twins. From the 5' RACE reads, TCRdb called clonotypes with MiXCR, one entry per CDR3 protein. The sample has a few hundred thousand distinct CDR3 sequences; more than 9% are singletons. Another study also made use of these data, one on yellow fever vaccine responses in identical twins.

Sequencing was carried out using PBMCs. These receptors all stem from a woman younger than 30 in good health. The CDR3 runs from the conserved cysteine through the conserved F or W. The D gene is left open where the match is weak. The size of a clone is reported for some rows only, either as once, few or many, or as a class for expanded clones.

V gene: TRBV6-2/TRBV6-3; J gene: TRBJ2-1; D gene: TRBD1; clone size: few; CDR3 protein: CASRPNRGHRNEQFF; CDR3 DNA: TGTGCCAGCAGACCTAACAGGGGGCATCGAAATGAGCAGTTCTTC
V gene: TRBV20-1; J gene: TRBJ2-3; D gene: NA; clone size: many; CDR3 protein: CSATYIDTQYF; CDR3 DNA: TGCAGTGCTACCTATATAGATACGCAGTATTTT
V gene: TRBV12-3/TRBV12-4; J gene: TRBJ2-2; D gene: TRBD2; clone size: few; CDR3 protein: CASSLEQGLAGGHGTGELFF; CDR3 DNA: TGTGCCAGCAGTCTCGAACAGGGACTAGCGGGGGGGCATGGGACCGGGGAGCTGTTTTTT
V gene: TRBV29-1; J gene: TRBJ2-2; D gene: NA; clone size: NA; CDR3 protein: CSVERWGTGELFF; CDR3 DNA: TGCAGCGTTGAAAGGTGGGGGACCGGGGAGCTGTTTTTT
V gene: TRBV28; J gene: TRBJ2-2; D gene: NA; clone size: NA; CDR3 protein: CATSTAGELFF; CDR3 DNA: TGTGCCACCTCTACTGCCGGGGAGCTGTTTTTT
V gene: TRBV29-1; J gene: TRBJ2-3; D gene: NA; clone size: many; CDR3 protein: CSVQGPFTDTQYF; CDR3 DNA: TGCAGCGTCCAGGGACCGTTCACAGATACGCAGTATTTT
V gene: TRBV15; J gene: TRBJ2-5; D gene: NA; clone size: many; CDR3 protein: CATSRGVQETQYF; CDR3 DNA: TGTGCCACCAGCAGAGGTGTCCAAGAGACCCAGTACTTC
V gene: TRBV29-1; J gene: TRBJ2-7; D gene: TRBD2; clone size: many; CDR3 protein: CSVPGLDTYEQYF; CDR3 DNA: TGCAGCGTTCCGGGACTAGATACCTACGAGCAGTACTTC
V gene: TRBV11-2; J gene: TRBJ2-6; D gene: NA; clone size: few; CDR3 protein: CASSVGSGANVLTF; CDR3 DNA: TGTGCCAGCAGCGTAGGTTCTGGGGCCAACGTCCTGACTTTC
V gene: TRBV5-1; J gene: TRBJ1-2; D gene: NA; clone size: many; CDR3 protein: CASSLITTGANYGYTF; CDR3 DNA: TGCGCCAGCAGCTTGATTACGACTGGAGCTAACTATGGCTACACCTTC
V gene: TRBV25-1; J gene: TRBJ2-3; D gene: TRBD1; clone size: NA; CDR3 protein: CASTMTGVTDTQYF; CDR3 DNA: TGTGCCAGCACCATGACAGGGGTCACAGATACGCAGTATTTT
V gene: TRBV7-2; J gene: TRBJ2-7; D gene: NA; clone size: few; CDR3 protein: CASSAPPQQYF; CDR3 DNA: TGTGCCAGCAGCGCCCCCCCGCAGCAGTACTTC
V gene: TRBV25-1; J gene: TRBJ2-2; D gene: NA; clone size: NA; CDR3 protein: CASRPTANTGELFF; CDR3 DNA: TGTGCCAGCAGACCGACGGCGAACACCGGGGAGCTGTTTTTT
V gene: TRBV10-3; J gene: TRBJ1-1; D gene: NA; clone size: many; CDR3 protein: CAIKNAVGNTEAFF; CDR3 DNA: TGTGCCATCAAAAACGCAGTGGGGAACACTGAAGCTTTCTTT
V gene: TRBV7-9; J gene: TRBJ2-1; D gene: NA; clone size: once; CDR3 protein: CASSLAVEHFF; CDR3 DNA: TGTGCCAGCAGCTTAGCTGTTGAGCACTTCTTC
V gene: TRBV15; J gene: TRBJ1-5; D gene: NA; clone size: NA; CDR3 protein: CATSLADNQPQHF; CDR3 DNA: TGTGCCACGAGCTTGGCGGATAATCAGCCCCAGCATTTT
V gene: TRBV7-9; J gene: TRBJ2-2; D gene: NA; clone size: NA; CDR3 protein: CASSPRGRTLNTGELFF; CDR3 DNA: TGTGCCAGCAGCCCACGTGGACGGACACTGAACACCGGGGAGCTGTTTTTT
V gene: TRBV12-3/TRBV12-4; J gene: TRBJ1-6; D gene: TRBD1; clone size: many; CDR3 protein: CASSWRQGGSPLHF; CDR3 DNA: TGTGCCAGCAGTTGGAGACAGGGTGGTTCACCCCTCCACTTT
V gene: TRBV28; J gene: TRBJ2-3; D gene: TRBD2; clone size: NA; CDR3 protein: CASSKLAGIIDTQYF; CDR3 DNA: TGTGCCAGCAGCAAACTAGCGGGTATCATAGATACGCAGTATTTT
V gene: TRBV6-2/TRBV6-3; J gene: TRBJ2-1; D gene: NA; clone size: many; CDR3 protein: CASTANNEQFF; CDR3 DNA: TGTGCCAGCACAGCCAACAATGAGCAGTTCTTC
V gene: TRBV7-2; J gene: TRBJ2-6; D gene: TRBD1; clone size: few; CDR3 protein: CASSLADRGLAGANVLTF; CDR3 DNA: TGTGCCAGCAGCTTAGCAGACAGGGGGTTAGCTGGGGCCAACGTCCTGACTTTC
V gene: TRBV7-9; J gene: TRBJ2-7; D gene: TRBD1; clone size: few; CDR3 protein: CASIGTGSPFYEQYF; CDR3 DNA: TGTGCCAGCATTGGGACAGGCTCCCCTTTCTACGAGCAGTACTTC
V gene: TRBV28; J gene: TRBJ2-1; D gene: TRBD2; clone size: few; CDR3 protein: CASSPSGAGGAYNEQFF; CDR3 DNA: TGTGCCAGCAGTCCAAGCGGAGCGGGGGGCGCTTACAATGAGCAGTTCTTC
V gene: TRBV6-2/TRBV6-3; J gene: TRBJ2-5; D gene: TRBD2; clone size: NA; CDR3 protein: CASSYSRLAGAAMETQYF; CDR3 DNA: TGTGCCAGCAGTTACTCAAGGCTAGCGGGAGCGGCTATGGAGACCCAGTACTTC
V gene: TRBV11-2; J gene: TRBJ2-1; D gene: NA; clone size: many; CDR3 protein: CASSQTRASNEQFF; CDR3 DNA: TGTGCCAGCAGCCAAACGCGGGCTAGCAATGAGCAGTTCTTC
V gene: TRBV27; J gene: TRBJ2-7; D gene: TRBD1; clone size: NA; CDR3 protein: CASSSAGTGGHEQYF; CDR3 DNA: TGTGCCAGCAGTTCCGCCGGGACAGGGGGCCACGAGCAGTACTTC
V gene: TRBV6-5; J gene: TRBJ2-2; D gene: TRBD2; clone size: NA; CDR3 protein: CASSYQGLAKSNTGELFF; CDR3 DNA: TGTGCCAGCAGTTACCAGGGACTAGCCAAATCGAACACCGGGGAGCTGTTTTTT
V gene: TRBV20-1; J gene: TRBJ2-7; D gene: NA; clone size: NA; CDR3 protein: CSARKGISYEQYF; CDR3 DNA: TGCAGTGCCAGAAAGGGGATCTCCTACGAGCAGTACTTC
V gene: TRBV20-1; J gene: TRBJ1-2; D gene: NA; clone size: NA; CDR3 protein: CSARDLSVGEGYTF; CDR3 DNA: TGCAGTGCTAGAGATCTGTCGGTAGGCGAAGGCTACACCTTC
V gene: TRBV28; J gene: TRBJ2-1; D gene: TRBD2; clone size: NA; CDR3 protein: CASNLSGSGNEQFF; CDR3 DNA: TGTGCCAGCAACCTTAGCGGGAGTGGGAATGAGCAGTTCTTC
V gene: TRBV5-1; J gene: TRBJ2-5; D gene: NA; clone size: NA; CDR3 protein: CACSKDGKGGPQETQYF; CDR3 DNA: TGCGCCTGCAGTAAGGATGGGAAGGGAGGCCCCCAAGAGACCCAGTACTTC
V gene: TRBV6-1; J gene: TRBJ1-6; D gene: NA; clone size: few; CDR3 protein: CASSELTTQGSPLHF; CDR3 DNA: TGTGCCAGCAGTGAACTAACCACCCAAGGGTCACCCCTCCACTTT
V gene: TRBV3-1; J gene: TRBJ2-7; D gene: TRBD1; clone size: few; CDR3 protein: CASSQGVGGQGYYEQYF; CDR3 DNA: TGTGCCAGCAGCCAAGGAGTCGGCGGACAGGGCTACTACGAGCAGTACTTC
V gene: TRBV15; J gene: TRBJ2-5; D gene: NA; clone size: NA; CDR3 protein: CATSQFYQETQYF; CDR3 DNA: TGTGCCACCAGCCAATTCTACCAAGAGACCCAGTACTTC
V gene: TRBV7-9; J gene: TRBJ1-4; D gene: NA; clone size: NA; CDR3 protein: CASSRGQDGEKLFF; CDR3 DNA: TGTGCCAGCAGTCGGGGGCAGGATGGTGAAAAACTGTTTTTT
V gene: TRBV14; J gene: TRBJ2-2; D gene: NA; clone size: NA; CDR3 protein: CASSQGLPGTGELFF; CDR3 DNA: TGTGCCAGCAGCCAAGGCCTCCCGGGCACCGGGGAGCTGTTTTTT
V gene: TRBV29-1; J gene: TRBJ2-7; D gene: NA; clone size: NA; CDR3 protein: CSVEGGGSAEQYF; CDR3 DNA: TGCAGCGTTGAGGGAGGGGGTTCTGCCGAGCAGTACTTC